This TCR beta chain was found in a study of blood T cell repertoires in COVID-19. The study assigned cohorts using participant-reported clinical history. This clone came up once. In the same sample, other DNA sequences code for this CDR3. V lost 6 bases and J lost 2; bases outside the gene matches: 6. Germline CDR1 LNHDA, CDR2 SQIVND (reference sequence). The CDR3 has 14 residues. The data were produced by immunoSEQ multiplex PCR, yet TCRdb's version contains in-frame clones alone and is incomplete. The repertoire holds about 430,000 clones, around nine tenths seen once, with 0.97% in the top ten. The chain has TRBV19 and TRBJ2-7; 8 nucleotides align to TRBD1. Source material: PBMCs or T cells enriched from blood (not recorded which). This clonotype was obtained from a woman younger than 45 with acute COVID-19. The CDR3 DNA follows: TGTGCCAGTAGCCCGGGGACAGGTACCTACGAGCAGTACTTC. The encoded protein is CASSPGTGTYEQYF.